The source of this TCR beta chain is a study of T cells in Graves' hyperthyroidism and ophthalmopathy. Using around 10 ml of fresh peripheral blood, PBMCs were prepared. In its sample, this clonotype was seen many times. Its cognate antigen is unknown. The CDR3 is 14 amino acids. Trimming pared 7 bases from V and 2 bases from J, leaving 11 bases between. Germline loops: CDR1 MNHEY, CDR2 SVGEGT. Using RNA transcripts as the source, TCR beta CDR3 regions were amplified. A set of HTBI primers served as the primers for a first-round RT-PCR of the TCR CDR3. TCRdb re-called the multiplex PCR reads with MiXCR, one entry per CDR3 protein. The sample holds about 350,000 distinct CDR3 sequences; 14% are singletons and the top ten take about 22%. General study points: Stable hyperthyroidism and ophthalmopathy were separated using 13 V-J signatures. Peripheral blood also featured most of the thyroid clonotypes expanded above 0.001.

Sequencing was carried out using blood. The chain couples TRBV6-2 or TRBV6-3 to TRBJ2-2; D possibly corresponds to TRBD2 (6 bases). The origin of this receptor is a woman between 25 and 40 years old with Graves' hyperthyroidism. The DNA of the CDR3 is TGTGCCAGCAAAAAGGGACTCAACACCGGGGAGCTGTTTTTT. It encodes CASKKGLNTGELFF.